A selection of T cell receptor beta chains follows, all from one sample in a study of shared clonotypes between healthy human individuals. TCRdb's table, derived via immunoSEQ multiplex PCR, lists solely in-frame clones and lacks some. The sample holds about 320,000 clones; roughly 87% are singletons and the top ten take roughly 16%. The sample was memory CD8+ T cells sorted from blood. These receptors all stem from a man aged 18 to 30 in good health. Each CDR3 is given with its conserved first and last residue. Fields, in order: clone size, D gene, J gene, CDR3 length, V gene, CDR3 DNA, CDR3 protein. A D gene is named only where the DNA matches it firmly. A clone size is listed for some rows: how often the clone was seen (once, few, many), or a class if it is expanded.

once | NA | TRBJ2-7 | 14 | TRBV5-1 | TGCGCCAGCAGCTTCGTTGATAGCGAGATCGAGCAGTACTTC | CASSFVDSEIEQYF
many | NA | TRBJ1-3 | 12 | TRBV11-2 | TGTGCCAGCAGCAACTCTGGAAACACCATATATTTT | CASSNSGNTIYF
NA | NA | TRBJ2-1 | 13 | TRBV13 | TGTGCCAGCAGCTTAGGCCTGAGCGATGAGCAGTTCTTC | CASSLGLSDEQFF
NA | NA | TRBJ1-4 | 16 | TRBV4-1 | TGCGCCAGCAGCCAAGATCCCCGGGCCCCTAATGAAAAACTGTTTTTT | CASSQDPRAPNEKLFF
NA | NA | TRBJ1-1 | 15 | TRBV7-8 | TGTGCCAGCAGCTCAATCCGGGGGCCGGGAACTGAAGCTTTCTTT | CASSSIRGPGTEAFF
NA | NA | TRBJ2-1 | 15 | TRBV2 | TGTGCCAGCAGTGAATTCGGGGAGTCCTACAATGAGCAGTTCTTC | CASSEFGESYNEQFF
once | NA | TRBJ2-7 | 14 | TRBV9 | TGTGCCAGCAGCGTTGGGCGCAGCTCCTACGAGCAGTACTTC | CASSVGRSSYEQYF
NA | NA | TRBJ2-3 | 14 | TRBV7-8 | TGTGCCAGCAGCTTCCTAGGGTTCCCAGATACGCAGTATTTT | CASSFLGFPDTQYF
NA | NA | TRBJ2-7 | 14 | TRBV9 | TGTGCCAGCCCCATGGGGGACTCCTCCTACGAGCAGTACTTC | CASPMGDSSYEQYF
NA | TRBD1 | TRBJ1-4 | 14 | TRBV4-1 | TGCGCCAGCAGCCCCCGGGACAGGGGTGAAAAACTGTTTTTT | CASSPRDRGEKLFF
NA | NA | TRBJ2-7 | 18 | TRBV27 | TGTGCCAGCAGACCCACGGGGGCCGCTTCCGACGGCTCCTACGAGCAGTACTTC | CASRPTGAASDGSYEQYF
NA | NA | TRBJ1-4 | 13 | TRBV7-2 | TGTGCCAGCAGCTTAATTGGGAATGAAAAACTGTTTTTT | CASSLIGNEKLFF
NA | NA | TRBJ2-1 | 14 | TRBV7-2 | TGTGCCAGCAGCTTAGCGCTCCGGGGATACGAGCAGTTCTTC | CASSLALRGYEQFF
NA | NA | TRBJ2-6 | 15 | TRBV5-6 | TGTGCCAGCAGCCCCTGGGGGTCTGGGGCCAACGTCCTGACTTTC | CASSPWGSGANVLTF
NA | TRBD2 | TRBJ2-3 | 17 | TRBV27 | TGTGCCAGCAGTTTAAAAAGGGCTAGCGGGGGGCGAAATACGCAGTATTTT | CASSLKRASGGRNTQYF
few | TRBD1 | TRBJ2-1 | 14 | TRBV27 | TGTGCCAGCAATGTACAGGGGATCGACAATGAGCAGTTCTTC | CASNVQGIDNEQFF
NA | TRBD1 | TRBJ2-7 | 13 | TRBV7-2 | TGTGCCAGCAGCTTAAGACAGGGATGGGAGCAGTACTTC | CASSLRQGWEQYF
NA | TRBD2 | TRBJ2-1 | 15 | TRBV4-3 | TGCGCCAGCAGCACGACTAGCGGGTCCTACAATGAGCAGTTCTTC | CASSTTSGSYNEQFF
NA | NA | TRBJ2-3 | 12 | TRBV7-9 | TGTGCCAGCAGCCACCCCGGGGATACGCAGTATTTT | CASSHPGDTQYF
NA | TRBD2 | TRBJ2-7 | 16 | TRBV7-2 | TGTGCCAGCAGCCCCCGGACTAGCGGAATTGCCTACGAGCAGTACTTC | CASSPRTSGIAYEQYF
once | TRBD1 | TRBJ2-1 | 15 | TRBV7-9 | TGTGCCAGCAGCGACGGACAGGGGGCGGGCAATGAGCAGTTCTTC | CASSDGQGAGNEQFF
NA | NA | TRBJ2-1 | 14 | TRBV29-1 | TGCAGCGTTGAAGCAGGAGCGGCTACCGATGAGCAGTTCTTC | CSVEAGAATDEQFF
NA | NA | TRBJ1-2 | 15 | TRBV10-3 | TGTGCCATCAGTGAGGACCGGGACACATACTATGGCTACACCTTC | CAISEDRDTYYGYTF
NA | NA | TRBJ2-7 | 14 | TRBV5-6 | TGTGCCAGCAGTCCCGGGACTGACTTCTACGAGCAGTACTTC | CASSPGTDFYEQYF
NA | TRBD2 | TRBJ2-5 | 16 | TRBV7-8 | TGTGCCAGCAGCTCCGGGACTAGCGGGGGGGCAGAGACCCAGTACTTC | CASSSGTSGGAETQYF
NA | NA | TRBJ1-5 | 14 | TRBV9 | TGTGCCAGCAGCCCGAGGGCCGGGTTCCAGCCCCAGCATTTT | CASSPRAGFQPQHF
many | NA | TRBJ2-7 | 16 | TRBV28 | TGTGCCAGCAGTTTATTGCCTAGCGCGTACTCCTACGAGCAGTACTTC | CASSLLPSAYSYEQYF
once | TRBD1 | TRBJ2-1 | 16 | TRBV9 | TGTGCCAGCAGCGTCATCGGGACAGGGGGCCACAATGAGCAGTTCTTC | CASSVIGTGGHNEQFF
NA | TRBD2 | TRBJ2-3 | 17 | TRBV13 | TGTGCCAGCAGCTTAGATACAGGACTAGCGGGAGTTGATACGCAGTATTTT | CASSLDTGLAGVDTQYF
NA | NA | TRBJ2-5 | 14 | TRBV6-1 | TGTGCCAGCAGTGAAGTGTCTAGGGTTCAGACCCAGTACTTC | CASSEVSRVQTQYF
NA | NA | TRBJ1-2 | 13 | TRBV11-2 | TGTGCCAGCAGCCAACAAGGGCTCTATGGCTACACCTTC | CASSQQGLYGYTF
NA | NA | TRBJ2-7 | 15 | TRBV4-1 | TGCGCCAGCAGCCAAGCTTGGGACTCGGGGTACGAGCAGTACTTC | CASSQAWDSGYEQYF
once | TRBD2 | TRBJ2-3 | 15 | TRBV25-1 | TGTGCCAGCAGTGAATTAGCGGGAAGCACAGATACGCAGTATTTT | CASSELAGSTDTQYF
NA | NA | TRBJ2-5 | 12 | TRBV9 | TGTGCCAGCAGCGCAAACCAAGAGACCCAGTACTTC | CASSANQETQYF
NA | TRBD2 | TRBJ2-2 | 15 | TRBV6-5 | TGTGCCAGCAGCCCCCCCGGGACTACTGCCGGGGAGCTGTTTTTT | CASSPPGTTAGELFF